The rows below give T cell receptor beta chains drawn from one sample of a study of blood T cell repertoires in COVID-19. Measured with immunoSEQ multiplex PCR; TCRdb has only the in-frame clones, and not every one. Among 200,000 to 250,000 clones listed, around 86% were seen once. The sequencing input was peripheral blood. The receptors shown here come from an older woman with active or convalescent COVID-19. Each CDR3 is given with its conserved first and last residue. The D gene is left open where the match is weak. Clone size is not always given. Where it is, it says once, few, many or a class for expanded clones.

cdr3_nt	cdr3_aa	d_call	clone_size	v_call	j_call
TGTGCCAGCAGTTACGGGCAGGCTGGGGCCAACGTCCTGACTTTC	CASSYGQAGANVLTF	NA	once	TRBV6-5	TRBJ2-6
TGCGCCAGCAGCCAAGAAGCGACAGCGGGCTATGGCTACACCTTC	CASSQEATAGYGYTF	NA	NA	TRBV4-3	TRBJ1-2
TGTGCCAGCAGCCTCACAGGGACCTATGGCTACACCTTC	CASSLTGTYGYTF	NA	once	TRBV3-1/TRBV3-2	TRBJ1-2
TGTGCCAGCTCACCACCAGGGGTTGAAGCTTTCTTT	CASSPPGVEAFF	NA	NA	TRBV18	TRBJ1-1
TGTGCCAGCAGCGTCGGCCCATACAGGGGGTCCTACGAGCAGTACTTC	CASSVGPYRGSYEQYF	TRBD1	NA	TRBV14	TRBJ2-7
TGTGCCAGCAGTAGCCAGGGGACCGGGGAGCTGTTTTTT	CASSSQGTGELFF	NA	NA	TRBV2	TRBJ2-2
TGCAGCGTTGAGAATCCGGGACTAGCCCGCCTCAATGAGCAGTTCTTC	CSVENPGLARLNEQFF	TRBD2	NA	TRBV29-1	TRBJ2-1
TGCAGTGCTAGTTTCTCGGGGGGCACCATATATTTT	CSASFSGGTIYF	NA	few	TRBV20-1	TRBJ1-3
TGTGCCAGCAGTGAACGGGGGAGGGCTGAAGCTTTCTTT	CASSERGRAEAFF	NA	NA	TRBV6-4	TRBJ1-1
TGTGCCACCAGCACCTCGGGGAGGGGATACGAGCAGTACTTC	CATSTSGRGYEQYF	TRBD2	NA	TRBV15	TRBJ2-7
TGTGCCAGCAGTTACGCCCTTAGAAACAGGGGCGCAGGGTATGGCTACACCTTC	CASSYALRNRGAGYGYTF	TRBD1	NA	TRBV6-2/TRBV6-3	TRBJ1-2
TGTGCCAGTAGTATAGTCCCGAGGGGGTCACTAGCGGGGGCGAACACCGGGGAGCTGTTTTTT	CASSIVPRGSLAGANTGELFF	TRBD2	NA	TRBV19	TRBJ2-2
TGTGCCAGCAGCCGGACAGTCAATGAGCAGTTCTTC	CASSRTVNEQFF	NA	NA	TRBV6-2/TRBV6-3	TRBJ2-1
TGCGCCAGCAGTGAGTCGGGCCTTCAGCCCCAGCATTTT	CASSESGLQPQHF	NA	NA	TRBV10-2	TRBJ1-5
TGTGCCAGCAGCTTGGGACAGGGGGCTTTCACTGAAGCTTTCTTT	CASSLGQGAFTEAFF	TRBD1	NA	TRBV5-5	TRBJ1-1
TGTGCCAGCTCACCAACGGGGTTTCAACAAGCTTTCTTT	CASSPTGFQQAFF	NA	NA	TRBV18	TRBJ1-1
TGTGCCAGCAGTTTATGGGACCTAGCGGGGGGGCCGGGTACGCAGTATTTT	CASSLWDLAGGPGTQYF	TRBD2	few	TRBV28	TRBJ2-3
TGTGCCAGCAGTTTAGGAGAAGCCCAGCATTTT	CASSLGEAQHF	NA	NA	TRBV12-3/TRBV12-4	TRBJ1-5
TGTGCCAGCAGTTCACGGATAGGGACAGCCTCTGGGGGCTACACCTTC	CASSSRIGTASGGYTF	TRBD1	NA	TRBV27	TRBJ1-2
TGTGCCTCGGGGAGGACTATTCCCACAGATACGCAGTATTTT	CASGRTIPTDTQYF	NA	NA	TRBV9	TRBJ2-3
TGTGCCAGCAGCCACTTCGGGACACCGAACACTGAAGCTTTCTTT	CASSHFGTPNTEAFF	NA	NA	TRBV11-1	TRBJ1-1
TGTGCCTCTGGGGACAGGGGGGAGTTTATGGCTTTCTTT	CASGDRGEFMAFF	TRBD1	NA	TRBV2	TRBJ1-1
TGTGCCATCAGCCTGACAGACACAGATACGCAGTATTTT	CAISLTDTDTQYF	NA	NA	TRBV10-3	TRBJ2-3
TGTGCCAGCAGCCCCCCCGGGGCTTTCTTT	CASSPPGAFF	NA	NA	TRBV6-2/TRBV6-3	TRBJ1-1
TGTGCCAGCAGCTTAGCGGGTGTTGGGGGCGATGGCTACACCTTC	CASSLAGVGGDGYTF	NA	once	TRBV7-2	TRBJ1-2
TGTGCCAGCAGCAAGACTCACAGGGTTGAAGCTTTCTTT	CASSKTHRVEAFF	NA	once	TRBV7-2	TRBJ1-1
TGTGCCAGCAGAGGGACAAGTCCTTACGAGCAGTACTTC	CASRGTSPYEQYF	NA	NA	TRBV27	TRBJ2-7
TGTGCCAGCAGCTTAGCTACTGCCACAGATACGCAGTATTTT	CASSLATATDTQYF	NA	NA	TRBV5-5	TRBJ2-3
TGTGCCAGCGCGAGGAGCCGCTCCTACGAGCAGTACTTC	CASARSRSYEQYF	NA	NA	TRBV11-1	TRBJ2-7
TGCAGTGCAAGCGGTTCCTACGAGCAGTACTTC	CSASGSYEQYF	NA	few	TRBV20-1	TRBJ2-7
TGCGCCAGCAGGTACGACAGGGGGCGCGGGAACACTGAAGCTTTCTTT	CASRYDRGRGNTEAFF	TRBD1	few	TRBV5-1	TRBJ1-1
TGTGCCAGCAGTGAAGCTGGCGAGGGCTCGAACACCGGGGAGCTGTTTTTT	CASSEAGEGSNTGELFF	NA	NA	TRBV6-1	TRBJ2-2
TGCGCCAGCGGTACATCCCGGGGGGGAGGTGAAAAACTGTTTTTT	CASGTSRGGGEKLFF	NA	once	TRBV10-2	TRBJ1-4
TGTGCCAGTACCCCCAGAGGGGGACAGGTGAGGAGAAAACTGTTTTTT	CASTPRGGQVRRKLFF	TRBD1	NA	TRBV19	TRBJ1-4
TGTGCCAGTTCCGGGACAGGGACGGCCTATGGCTACACCTTC	CASSGTGTAYGYTF	TRBD1	NA	TRBV2	TRBJ1-2
TGTGCCAGCTCACAGGGTTCGGGGGTAAACACTGAAGCTTTCTTT	CASSQGSGVNTEAFF	NA	NA	TRBV18	TRBJ1-1
TGTGCCAGCAGTTACGGGGGGCCCGGGGAGGGCCAGCCCCAGCATTTT	CASSYGGPGEGQPQHF	NA	NA	TRBV6-2/TRBV6-3	TRBJ1-5
TGTGCCAGTGGGGGGAGGGGCTCACCCCTCCACTTT	CASGGRGSPLHF	NA	NA	TRBV19	TRBJ1-6
TGTGCCAGCAGTTTATCGAAATCCTGGGCAGGCTCGTACGAGCAGTACTTC	CASSLSKSWAGSYEQYF	NA	NA	TRBV27	TRBJ2-7
TGTGCCAGTAGTATCGGACAGGCGAATGAAAAACTGTTTTTT	CASSIGQANEKLFF	TRBD1	NA	TRBV19	TRBJ1-4
TGTGCCAGCAAGAATGATAGCCCCGAAGCTTTCTTT	CASKNDSPEAFF	NA	NA	TRBV2	TRBJ1-1
TGTGCCAGCAGTTTAAGGCGGTCGTCGCAAACCGTTTTTCCCCTCCACTTT	CASSLRRSSQTVFPLHF	NA	NA	TRBV27	TRBJ1-6
TGTGCCAGCAGCCTCGAGCGACTAGCGGGGGGCCTCTGGGGCTACGAGCAGTACTTC	CASSLERLAGGLWGYEQYF	TRBD2	NA	TRBV7-9	TRBJ2-7
TGTGCCAGCACCCGACAGGGTACCTACGAGCAGTACTTC	CASTRQGTYEQYF	TRBD1	NA	TRBV6-5	TRBJ2-7
TGCGCCAGCAGCTTCCTGACCATGACGGGAGGCTCCTACAATGAGCAGTTCTTC	CASSFLTMTGGSYNEQFF	TRBD2	NA	TRBV5-1	TRBJ2-1
TGTGCCAGCCGGGGGGAGAACCCTGAGGCTTTCTTT	CASRGENPEAFF	NA	NA	TRBV6-5	TRBJ1-1
TGTGCCAGCAGCTTTGACAGGGTTAATTCACCCCTCCACTTT	CASSFDRVNSPLHF	TRBD1	NA	TRBV5-4	TRBJ1-6
TGTGCCAGCTCACGATCGACAGGGCTGCTCACAAATGAAAAACTGTTTTTT	CASSRSTGLLTNEKLFF	TRBD1	few	TRBV18	TRBJ1-4
TGCGCCAGCAGCCAAGATTTTGGGACAGGGGGATCGTATGGCTACACCTTC	CASSQDFGTGGSYGYTF	TRBD1	NA	TRBV4-3	TRBJ1-2
TGTGCCAGCAGTTTAGGCGGGGTGGGTACGCAGTATTTT	CASSLGGVGTQYF	NA	NA	TRBV12-3/TRBV12-4	TRBJ2-3
TGCAGCGTTTACCTGAGCACTGAAGCTTTCTTT	CSVYLSTEAFF	NA	few	TRBV29-1	TRBJ1-1
NA	CASRDFSLDTEAFF	NA	NA	TRBV10-2	TRBJ1-1
TGTGCCAGCAGATTCCTTCGGGACTACTCCTACGAGCAGTACTTC	CASRFLRDYSYEQYF	TRBD2	NA	TRBV6-5	TRBJ2-7
TGTGCCATCACCCCGGACACGACCTACAATGAGCAGTTCTTC	CAITPDTTYNEQFF	NA	NA	TRBV10-3	TRBJ2-1
TGCGCCAGCAGCTATACAGGGAGTGAGCAGTTCTTC	CASSYTGSEQFF	NA	NA	TRBV5-1	TRBJ2-1
TGTGCCAGTACAGTAAGACACCCATACAATGAGCAGTTCTTC	CASTVRHPYNEQFF	NA	NA	TRBV19	TRBJ2-1
TGCGCCAGCAGCAGTGAGTTCCAAACTAACTATGGCTACACCTTC	CASSSEFQTNYGYTF	NA	NA	TRBV5-1	TRBJ1-2
TGTGCCAGCAGCTCCACAGGGGAGCATGAGCAGTTCTTC	CASSSTGEHEQFF	TRBD1	NA	TRBV5-4	TRBJ2-1
TGTGCCAGCAGCGTAACAGCGGGGACAGGGGCCTCCGAGCAGTACTTC	CASSVTAGTGASEQYF	TRBD1	NA	TRBV9	TRBJ2-7
TGTGCCATCACCCACATTCAGGGTAATTCACCCCTCCACTTT	CAITHIQGNSPLHF	NA	NA	TRBV7-9	TRBJ1-6